A single sample is the source of the 19 T cell receptor beta chains below, sequenced in a study of circulating and synovial CD4+ cells in juvenile arthritis. Using immunoSEQ multiplex PCR, the repertoire was profiled, and TCRdb retains in-frame clones only, with some absent. The sample records just over 35,000 clones, approximately 96% being singletons. Sequenced: CD4+ T cells from blood. These receptors all come from a human donor with juvenile idiopathic arthritis.

About this clone itself: The junction shows a germline mismatch at one end, possibly a read error. In the same sample, other DNA sequences code for this CDR3. This chain uses TRBV28 with TRBJ1-6; no clear D. Germline CDR1 is MDHEN and CDR2 is SYDVKM. There are 15 residues in the CDR3. Here the CDR3 reads CASWRRSSYNSPLHF. CDR3 DNA: TGTGCCAGCTGGAGGAGAAGCTCCTATAATTCCCCCCTCCACTTT.

The chain recombines TRBV7-3 with TRBJ1-1; unclear D gene. This CDR3 contains 14 residues. The V end was cut by 2 bases, the J end by 1 base, with 8 bases between. The germline gives CDR1 SGHTA, CDR2 FQGTGA. The CDR3 loop reads CASSLLPGNTEAFF. For the CDR3, the DNA is TGTGCCAGCAGCTTACTCCCGGGGAACACTGAAGCTTTCTTT. Supplemented by reference TRBV7-3 and TRBJ1-1, the full variable domain reads GAGVSQTPSNKVTEKGKYVELRCDPISGHTALYWYRQSLGQGPEFLIYFQGTGAADDSGLPNDRFFAVRPEGSVSTLKIQRTERGDSAVYLCASSLLPGNTEAFFGQGTRLTVV.

A word on this clone: Its ends do not fully match the called genes, so a read error is possible. The V call is TRBV7-9, the J call TRBJ1-2; 7 bases are a match to TRBD1. Looked up from germline, CDR1 is SEHNR and CDR2 is FQNEAQ (reference sequence). The CDR3 spans 15 residues. Written as DNA, the CDR3 is TGTGCCAGCAGCTTAGGACAGGGAGCTAACAATGGCTACACCTTC. Translated: CASSLGQGANNGYTF.

This clone has just one count. J is TRBJ1-2 and V is TRBV7-2; D remains ambiguous. CDR3 length: 15 amino acids. V was trimmed by 5 bases and J by 8 bases, leaving 21 bases between them. Germline lookup yields CDR1 SGHTA and CDR2 FQGNSA. The CDR3 loop is CASSLGFQEGAGYTF. The DNA of the CDR3 is TGTGCCAGCAGCCTAGGCTTTCAGGAAGGCGCCGGCTACACCTTC.

The chain links TRBV2 to TRBJ2-7, with D unclear. Germline V gene data show CDR1 as SNHLY and CDR2 as FYNNEI. The CDR3 runs to 11 residues. Trimming left V 8 bases short and J 2 bases short, with 7 bases between. In DNA, the CDR3 is TGTGCCAGCCTTCTACCCTACGAGCAGTACTTC. Protein sequence: CASLLPYEQYF.

The chain couples TRBV7-3 to TRBJ2-3; unclear D gene. The CDR3 extends over 15 amino acids. The V and J ends lost 3 bases and 1 base respectively, with 11 bases between them. Germline V lookup: CDR1 SGHTA, CDR2 FQGTGA. DNA for the CDR3: TGTGCCAGCAGCTTCGGGTTTAGACGCACAGATACGCAGTATTTT. Its protein is CASSFGFRRTDTQYF.

Regarding this clone: At one boundary the junction diverges from the germline segment, which might be a read error. This specimen includes other DNA sequences encoding the same CDR3. This chain connects TRBV5-4 to TRBJ1-6; D possibly corresponds to TRBD1 (5 bases). The germline V gene encodes CDR1 SGHNT and CDR2 YYREEE (reference sequence). The CDR3 consists of 14 residues. CDR3 sequence (DNA): TGTGCCAGCAGCTTGAAACAGGACAATTCCCCCCTCCACTTT. Translated: CASSLKQDNSPLHF. Full variable domain (rest looked up from reference TRBV5-4 and TRBJ1-6): ETGVTQSPTHLIKTRGQQVTLRCSSQSGHNTVSWYQQALGQGPQFIFQYYREEENGRGNFPPRFSGLQFPNYSSELNVNALELDDSALYLCASSLKQDNSPLHFGNGTRLTVT.

About this clone: Other DNA sequences in this specimen translate into the identical CDR3. The V and J genes are TRBV9 and TRBJ1-6; tentative D call: TRBD1 (5 bases). The germline gives CDR1 SGDLS, CDR2 YYNGEE. CDR3 length: 18 amino acids. V gave up 4 bases and J gave up 1 base, with 18 bases separating them. Here the CDR3 DNA reads TGTGCCAGCAGCTCCCGTCGGGGGGACGGGTCCTATAATTCACCCCTCCACTTT. It translates to CASSSRRGDGSYNSPLHF.

The chain uses TRBV4-3 and TRBJ2-3; 10 positions match TRBD2. V trimming: 0 bases; J trimming: 7 bases; junction bases outside the gene matches: 13. Germline values: CDR1 LGHNA, CDR2 YSLEER. CDR3 length equals 18 residues. The CDR3 nucleotides read TGCGCCAGCAGCCAAGATCGAGGGGAGCGGGGGGGCCGACATACGCAGTATTTT. Translation gives CASSQDRGERGGRHTQYF.

The J gene is TRBJ2-3, the V gene TRBV4-2, with TRBD1 as a possible D gene (5 bases). This CDR3 is built from 16 residues. CDR1 is LGHNA, CDR2 YNFKEQ, per germline. V was shortened by 1 base and J by 2 bases, with 13 bases between the two germline ends. CDR3 DNA: TGTGCCAGCAGCCAAGTAGGGGCAGGTTTCACAGATACGCAGTATTTT. It codes for CASSQVGAGFTDTQYF.

The rearrangement joins TRBV18 to TRBJ2-4, with TRBD1 identical over 7 bases. Germline lookup yields CDR1 KGHSH and CDR2 LQKENI. The CDR3 covers 16 residues. The V gene end was trimmed by 2 bases and the J gene end by 1 base; junction bases not matched to a gene: 5. The CDR3 DNA is TGTGCCAGCTCACCAAGGACAGGTGCGGCCAAAAACATTCAGTACTTC. Translation gives CASSPRTGAAKNIQYF.

This rearrangement joins TRBV5-6 to TRBJ2-3; tentative D call: TRBD1 (5 bases). Trimming removed 0 bases from V and 5 bases from J, with 7 bases in between. CDR3 length: 13 amino acids. Germline V gene data show CDR1 as SGHDT and CDR2 as YYEEEE. The DNA for the CDR3 is TGTGCCAGCAGCTTGGTGACAGTAGATACGCAGTATTTT. Residues: CASSLVTVDTQYF.

The genes are TRBV9 and TRBJ2-7; 8 bases align to TRBD1. Trimming at V came to 0 bases and at J to 4 bases, leaving 12 bases not matched to a gene. The germline gives CDR1 SGDLS, CDR2 YYNGEE. CDR3 length: 17 amino acids. The chain's CDR3 is CASSVAKEGQGAYEQYF. The CDR3 region has the DNA TGTGCCAGCAGCGTAGCCAAGGAAGGCCAGGGGGCATACGAGCAGTACTTC.

The genes are TRBV7-9 and TRBJ2-3, with 8 bases aligning to TRBD2. CDR1 and CDR2 (germline): SEHNR, FQNEAQ (reference sequence). This CDR3 contains 17 residues. The V gene end was trimmed by 5 bases and the J gene end by 0 bases; junction bases not matched to a gene: 10. This CDR3 is CASSRHTSGLSTDTQYF. The CDR3 DNA sequence: TGTGCCAGCAGCCGCCACACTAGCGGACTTAGCACAGATACGCAGTATTTT.

To note about this clone: The sample holds other DNA sequences that translate to the same CDR3. The chain carries TRBV7-2 and TRBJ2-7; D gene ambiguous. Trimming stripped 5 bases from V and 7 bases from J, with 27 bases between. This CDR3 spans 17 amino acids. Germline V CDR1 and CDR2: SGHTA, FQGNSA. CDR3: CASSPIIAPRVRYEQYF. CDR3 in DNA: TGTGCCAGCAGCCCTATTATCGCCCCCCGGGTGCGCTATGAGCAGTACTTC.

The DNA for the CDR3 is TGCGCCAGCAGCTACCGGGGTGTGGTAGAGACCCAGTACTTC. It is translated as CASSYRGVVETQYF. This rearrangement joins TRBV5-1 to TRBJ2-5, with D perhaps TRBD2 (5 bases). Trimming stripped 3 bases from V and 4 bases from J, with 13 bases between. Germline V gives CDR1 SGHRS, CDR2 YFSETQ. The CDR3 extends over 14 amino acids.

This clone occurred a few times. Written as DNA, the CDR3 is TGTGCCAGTAGTATCGGGACAGCTTACGAGCAGTACTTC. Amino acids: CASSIGTAYEQYF. V gene TRBV19 combines with J gene TRBJ2-7, with TRBD1 identical over 7 bases. Trimming removed 3 bases from V and 4 bases from J; junction bases left unmatched: 3. The V gene's germline CDR1 is LNHDA and CDR2 SQIVND (reference sequence). The CDR3 has 13 amino acids.

The chain links TRBV7-3 to TRBJ2-1; TRBD2 aligns across 14 bases. V shed 5 bases and J 0 bases; nucleotides not matched to a gene: 12. Germline V CDR1 and CDR2: SGHTA, FQGTGA. The CDR3 contains 20 residues. The CDR3 spells CASSMPGTSGGQSSYNEQFF. For the CDR3, the DNA is TGTGCCAGCAGCATGCCAGGGACTAGCGGGGGCCAGAGCTCCTACAATGAGCAGTTCTTC.

Regarding this clone: At one boundary the junction diverges from the germline segment, which might be a read error. Other DNA sequences from this sample encode an identical CDR3 as well. The chain has TRBV7-2 and TRBJ1-6; D may be TRBD1 (5 bases). Germline V gene lookup returns CDR1 SGHTA and CDR2 FQGNSA. This CDR3 contains 15 residues. Written as DNA, the CDR3 is TGTGCCAGCAGCAGGATCCAGGGAAGTAATTCCCCCCTCCACTTT. The encoded protein is CASSRIQGSNSPLHF.